The 21 T cell receptor beta chains in this list originate from one sample, sequenced in a study of regulatory T cells in long-lasting Graves disease listed by TCRdb under 2021. Receptors were amplified or captured by multiplex PCR. TCRdb names Illumina HiSeq 4000 as the instrument used. iRepertoire HTBI primers and Arm-PCR amplification of CDR3 regions were used to construct TCR beta libraries. TCRdb itself trimmed the public reads at Q25 with fastp, ran MiXCR and retained productive beta chains. Every CDR3 protein is listed once, alongside the most common genes and DNA of its rows. Counted in this sample were 500,000 or so distinct CDR3 sequences; roughly 15% of them appeared once. The ten largest clones capture around 25% of the sample. The sample's time point label, decoded: newly diagnosed GD, antithyroid drugs for less than 3 months. RNA was extracted from PBMCs in TRIzol for both TCR sequencing and RNA sequencing.

This same sample was also taken into another study, of T cells in Graves' hyperthyroidism and ophthalmopathy.

The material was peripheral blood mononuclear cells (PBMCs), obtained at new diagnosis, from a patient treated with antithyroid drugs. Source of these receptors: a woman aged 35-65 years with Graves disease. Donor details come from another sample of the same person, matched by shared clones.

The rearrangement links TRBV30 to TRBJ2-2, with 11 bases lining up with TRBD1. CDR1 is GTSNPN and CDR2 is SVGIG in the germline V gene (reference sequence). J lost 4 bases, V lost 0 bases, and 16 bases had no gene match. This CDR3 is built from 20 residues. The CDR3 DNA reads as TGTGCCTGGAGTGTAACCCTACGGACAGGGGGCCTCAGGGCCACCGGGGAGCTGTTTTTT. The encoded protein is CAWSVTLRTGGLRATGELFF.

V and J are TRBV4-1 and TRBJ2-1, with D possibly TRBD2 on 5 matching bases. The V gene lost 11 bases and the J gene lost 1 base, with 18 bases spanning the gap. Germline V CDR1 and CDR2: MGHRA, YSYEKL. This CDR3 contains 15 residues. CDR3 protein: CASGVILGSYNEQFF. Written as DNA, the CDR3 is TGCGCCTCCGGGGTGATTTTGGGGTCCTACAATGAGCAGTTCTTC.

Points on this clonotype: A much larger clonotype is one base distant, so this may be a read error. V usage is TRBV27 and J usage is TRBJ1-2; 9 nucleotides match TRBD1. Germline assignment: CDR1 MNHEY and CDR2 SMNVEV (reference sequence). Trimming at V came to 2 bases and at J to 8 bases, leaving 9 bases not matched to a gene. This CDR3 has 15 residues. The CDR3 nucleotides are TGTGCCAGCAGTTTAGACAACAGGGGGCGCGCCGGCTACACCTTC. Amino acids: CASSLDNRGRAGYTF.

This clonotype occurred many times. The chain combines TRBV12-5 with TRBJ1-6, with D perhaps TRBD1 (6 bases). The germline V and J ends were trimmed by 1 base and 10 bases, with 17 bases remaining between them. Germline V lookup: CDR1 LGHNT, CDR2 FRNRAP. This CDR3 spans 16 amino acids. As DNA, the CDR3 is TGTGCTAGTGGTTTGGCCTCCAGGGGAGGGGTCTCACCCCTCCACTTT. Its protein is CASGLASRGGVSPLHF.

This clonotype appeared a few times. The V call is TRBV18, the J call TRBJ1-4; no firm D call. Per germline, CDR1 KGHSH and CDR2 LQKENI. CDR3 length: 16 amino acids. V was cut by 1 base and J by 0 bases, with 9 bases left in between. The CDR3 DNA reads TGTGCCAGCTCACCACGTATCTCTCCAACTAATGAAAAACTGTTTTTT. Translated: CASSPRISPTNEKLFF.

The chain carries TRBV7-9 and TRBJ2-3, with D unresolved. The CDR3 extends over 16 amino acids. The V end was cut by 3 bases, the J end by 6 bases, with 19 bases between. CDR1 is SEHNR, CDR2 FQNEAQ, per germline (reference sequence). The CDR3 region has the DNA TGTGCCAGCAGCTTCGGTCAGACGGGCCCTCAGGATACGCAGTATTTT. Translating it yields CASSFGQTGPQDTQYF.

This sequence joins TRBV3-1 and TRBJ2-6; 7 positions agree with TRBD1. CDR1 and CDR2 from the germline V gene are LGHDT and YNNKEL (reference sequence). J gave up 2 bases and V 4 bases, and 8 bases lay outside the gene matches. The CDR3 contains 17 residues. The CDR3 DNA reads TGTGCCAGCAGCCGGCCCCGACAGGGAGCTGGGGCCAACGTCCTGACTTTC. Its translation: CASSRPRQGAGANVLTF.

In the case of this clonotype: Since a much larger clone is just one base distant, this may be a read error. The J gene is TRBJ2-1, the V gene TRBV2, with 10 bases aligning to TRBD2. Near its end, the DNA agrees better with TRBJ2-5, so the J call may be wrong. Germline CDR1 is SNHLY and CDR2 is FYNNEI. The length of the CDR3 is 15 residues. CDR3 residues: CASERGGLDRETQYF. The CDR3 DNA is TGTGCCAGCGAGCGGGGGGGACTTGATCGAGAGACCCAGTACTTC.

On this clonotype: A much more abundant neighbour one base away suggests this may be a read error. The rearrangement links TRBV3-1 to TRBJ1-6; D not certain. The V gene's germline CDR1 is LGHDT and CDR2 YNNKEL (reference sequence). The CDR3 spans 14 residues. The CDR3 coding sequence is TGTGCCAACAGCCAACGGGATTCCTCTTCACCCCTCCACTTT. The encoded protein is CANSQRDSSSPLHF.

V is TRBV6-2 or TRBV6-3 and J is TRBJ2-7; 8 bases align to TRBD1. V gave up 6 bases and J gave up 5 bases; unmatched junction bases: 12. Germline-derived CDR1 and CDR2 are MNHEY and SVGEGT. There are 15 residues in the CDR3. The CDR3 DNA reads TGTGCCAGCAGAACCGGGACAGGAGTCTTCCACGAGCAGTACTTC. Its protein product is CASRTGTGVFHEQYF.

This clonotype was counted ten times or more. The chain combines TRBV12-3 or TRBV12-4 with TRBJ2-1; D is unresolved. Trimming removed 0 bases from V and 6 bases from J, with 6 bases in between. CDR3 length: 13 residues. The CDR3 coding sequence is TGTGCCAGCAGTTTAGCGCCAGTCAATGAGCAGTTCTTC. Protein sequence: CASSLAPVNEQFF.

This clonotype was seen at least ten times. This chain uses TRBV20-1 with TRBJ1-5; the D gene is possibly TRBD1 (5 bases). With 6 bases removed from V and 7 bases from J, the gap between germline ends came to 16 bases. Germline CDR1 is DFQATT and CDR2 is SNEGSKA (reference sequence). The CDR3 consists of 13 residues. CDR3 residues: CSAPPGGNQPQHF. The CDR3, as DNA: TGCAGTGCCCCCCCCGGGGGGAACCAGCCCCAGCATTTT.

This clonotype was recorded at least ten times. The V and J genes are TRBV28 and TRBJ2-3; D remains unclear. Per the germline V gene, CDR1 is MDHEN and CDR2 is SYDVKM. The CDR3 consists of 13 residues. V was cut by 5 bases and J by 6 bases, with 12 bases left in between. This CDR3 reads CASSRAGPDTQYF. CDR3 nucleotide sequence: TGTGCCAGCAGTCGAGCCGGGCCCGATACGCAGTATTTT.

The chain links TRBV20-1 to TRBJ2-5, with no clear D. With 0 bases removed from V and 4 bases from J, the gap between germline ends came to 15 bases. The CDR3 runs 15 residues. CDR1 and CDR2 (germline): DFQATT, SNEGSKA (reference sequence). CDR3 protein: CSARDWFRTGETQYF. CDR3 sequence (DNA): TGCAGTGCTAGAGACTGGTTCAGGACGGGAGAGACCCAGTACTTC.

The rearrangement joins TRBV28 to TRBJ2-3; 9 bases map to TRBD2. The CDR3 has 18 residues. V gave up 5 bases and J gave up 5 bases; unmatched junction bases: 17. Germline-derived CDR1 and CDR2 are MDHEN and SYDVKM. The CDR3 DNA reads as TGTGCCAGCAGTGGCTTCGCGGGGGGGCTAGCGGGCCGAGATACGCAGTATTTT. It is translated as CASSGFAGGLAGRDTQYF. The full variable domain, rest sourced from reference TRBV28 and TRBJ2-3, is DVKVTQSSRYLVKRTGEKVFLECVQDMDHENMFWYRQDPGLGLRLIYFSYDVKMKEKGDIPEGYSVSREKKERFSLILESASTNQTSMYLCASSGFAGGLAGRDTQYFGPGTRLTVL.

In this sample, this clonotype turned up many times. The rearrangement joins TRBV7-2 to TRBJ2-5; 8 bases agree with TRBD2. The J segment lost 2 bases and the V segment lost 5 bases, leaving 4 bases of the junction unmatched. The CDR3 totals 14 residues. CDR1 is SGHTA, CDR2 FQGNSA, per germline. Here the CDR3 reads CASSPGGRQETQYF. The CDR3 DNA reads TGTGCCAGCAGCCCGGGGGGGCGGCAAGAGACCCAGTACTTC.

This clonotype occurred a few times. The chain carries TRBV7-6 and TRBJ2-7; 13 positions match TRBD2. Germline lookup yields CDR1 SGHVS and CDR2 FNYEAQ. This CDR3 is 15 amino acids long. Trimming removed 5 bases from V and 9 bases from J; junction bases left unmatched: 10. The CDR3 DNA follows: TGTGCCAGCAGCCCACGACTAGCGGGGGGTTTCGGGCAGTACTTC. It specifies CASSPRLAGGFGQYF. The full variable domain, completed using reference TRBV7-6 and TRBJ2-7, is GAGVSQSPRYKVTKRGQDVALRCDPISGHVSLYWYRQALGQGPEFLTYFNYEAQQDKSGLPNDRFSAERPEGSISTLTIQRTEQRDSAMYRCASSPRLAGGFGQYFGPGTRLTVT.

V gene TRBV19 combines with J gene TRBJ1-5; perhaps TRBD1 as D (5 bases). The germline gives CDR1 LNHDA, CDR2 SQIVND (reference sequence). Trimming took 6 bases from V and 3 from J, leaving 12 bases between them. This CDR3 is built from 14 residues. The CDR3 here is CASRTDSVNQPQHF. CDR3 coding DNA: TGTGCCAGTAGAACCGACAGTGTCAATCAGCCCCAGCATTTT.

Many counts were recorded for this clonotype. V is TRBV11-2 and J is TRBJ1-6, with D possibly TRBD1 on 5 matching bases. This CDR3 contains 12 residues. Trimming shortened V by 0 bases and J by 14 bases, and 8 bases separated the two germline ends. Per the germline V gene, CDR1 is SGHAT and CDR2 is FQNNGV. CDR3 sequence: CASSLEGQSLHF. CDR3 nucleotide sequence: TGTGCCAGCAGCTTAGAAGGACAATCCCTCCACTTT.

Points on this clonotype: A much larger clone is a single base away; this may be a read error. This chain uses TRBV20-1 with TRBJ1-1; the D gene is possibly TRBD1 (5 bases). There are 15 residues in the CDR3. The V gene's germline CDR1 is DFQATT and CDR2 SNEGSKA (reference sequence). V was cut by 3 bases and J by 4 bases, with 18 bases left in between. The CDR3 DNA follows: TGCAGTGCTAGGCCCCGGGGGGGTCGTAGCACTGAAGCTTTCTTT. Translating it yields CSARPRGGRSTEAFF.

In its sample, this clonotype was seen many times. The V and J genes are TRBV2 and TRBJ2-1; 7 nucleotides match TRBD2. CDR3 length: 14 amino acids. Germline CDR1 SNHLY, CDR2 FYNNEI. After removal of 3 bases from V and 7 bases from J, the junction contained 6 bases not matched to a gene. The CDR3 DNA reads as TGTGCCAGCAGTGATACTAGCGCCGGGAATGAGCAGTTCTTC. Its protein product is CASSDTSAGNEQFF.